The clone carrying this T cell receptor beta chain turned up a few times. Its specificity is not known. 13 Jbeta primers and 60 Vbeta primers were used for the PCR. Assay: immunoSEQ multiplex PCR; the TCRdb copy retains only in-frame clones and omits some. Of around 130,000 clones listed, 66% were seen once; the top ten hold 5.5% to 7.5%. The length of the CDR3 is 14 residues. Trimming took off 4 bases at V and 6 bases at J, with 14 bases between the two ends. Germline V gene lookup returns CDR1 SGHRS and CDR2 YFSETQ. The sample belongs to a study of cytomegalovirus exposure and HLA in healthy donors. Looking at the study overall: Of the donors genotyped, 398 in all, 65% to 90% fell in the Caucasian-associated ancestry cluster.

Study outcomes and limitations: Reports described diagnosis of cytomegalovirus status by the classifier as highly specific and sensitive.

Specimen: PBMCs. This clonotype was obtained from a woman aged 55 to 70 in good health and CMV-seronegative. The chain has TRBV5-1 and TRBJ2-4, with a weak D call TRBD1 (6 bases). CDR3 DNA: TGCGCCAGCAGCCCTGGACAGAACTTAAACATTCAGTACTTC. Translated: CASSPGQNLNIQYF.